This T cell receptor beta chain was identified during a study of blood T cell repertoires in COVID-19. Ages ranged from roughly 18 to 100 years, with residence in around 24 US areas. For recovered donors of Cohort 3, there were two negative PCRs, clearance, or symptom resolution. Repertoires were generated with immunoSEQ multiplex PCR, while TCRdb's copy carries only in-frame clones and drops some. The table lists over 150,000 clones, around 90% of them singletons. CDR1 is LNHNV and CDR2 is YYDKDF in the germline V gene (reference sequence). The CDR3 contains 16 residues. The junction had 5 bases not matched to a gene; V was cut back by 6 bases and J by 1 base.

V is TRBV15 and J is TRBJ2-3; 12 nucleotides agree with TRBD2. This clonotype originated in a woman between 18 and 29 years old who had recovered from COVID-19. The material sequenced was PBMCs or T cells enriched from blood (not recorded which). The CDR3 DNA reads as TGTGCCACCAGTATGACTAGCGGGAGTGGCACAGATACGCAGTATTTT. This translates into CATSMTSGSGTDTQYF.